This T cell receptor (beta chain) was observed in a study of T cell responses to AZD1222 COVID-19 vaccine. General study points: AZD1222 recipients seropositive at baseline numbered only 5 to 7. Within unmutated variant regions lay the reported targets of nearly half of spike-specific TCRs. Donor demographics were predominantly white British with a female majority; clonal diversity may be underestimated. CD4 TCRs covered the whole spike, strongest at regions 160-218 and 743-854.

Points on this clone: The antigen remains unidentified.

Trimming cost V 3 bases and J 1 base, with 6 bases left between them. Germline V gives CDR1 SQVTM, CDR2 ANQGSEA. The CDR3 length is 12 residues. Assay used: immunoSEQ multiplex PCR; TCRdb lists only in-frame clones, some missing. The table records 150,000 to 180,000 clones, 90% of them present only once. The sequence was collected from an adult in good health. This chain joins TRBV29-1 and TRBJ1-1; D is perhaps TRBD1 (5 bases). This specimen consisted of peripheral blood, obtained on day 0 of AZD1222 vaccination. This CDR3 reads CSVDRGNTEAFF. In nucleotides, the CDR3 is TGCAGCGTTGATAGGGGGAACACTGAAGCTTTCTTT.